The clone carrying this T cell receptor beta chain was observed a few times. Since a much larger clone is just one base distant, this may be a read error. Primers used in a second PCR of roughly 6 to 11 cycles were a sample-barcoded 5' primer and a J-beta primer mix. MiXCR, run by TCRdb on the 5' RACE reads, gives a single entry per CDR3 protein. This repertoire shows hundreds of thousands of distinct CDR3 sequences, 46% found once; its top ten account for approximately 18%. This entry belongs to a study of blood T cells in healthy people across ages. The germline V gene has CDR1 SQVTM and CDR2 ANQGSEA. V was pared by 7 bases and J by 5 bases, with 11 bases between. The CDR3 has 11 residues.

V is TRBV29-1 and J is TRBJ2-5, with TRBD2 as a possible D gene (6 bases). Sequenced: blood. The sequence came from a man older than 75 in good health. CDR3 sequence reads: CSGNLAETQYF. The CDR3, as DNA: TGCAGCGGTAACCTAGCGGAGACCCAGTACTTC.